One TCR beta chain is described in this entry. This sample is drawn from a study of blood T cell repertoires in COVID-19. The V segment lost 4 bases and the J segment 6 bases; nucleotides outside the gene matches: 7. The CDR3 has 16 residues. Germline lookup yields CDR1 KGHDR and CDR2 SFDVKD. Authors' processing steps: How many nucleated cells were present was estimated from reference gene primer amplification. Profiled with immunoSEQ multiplex PCR; TCRdb holds only in-frame clones, not every one. The D gene and trimming were derived from the DNA, and the V and J assignments and clone size from that table. The repertoire holds approximately 190,000 clones, with around 80% as singletons.

The sample comprised peripheral blood. The sequence was obtained from an older woman with COVID-19, enrolled during active disease. This chain links TRBV24-1 with TRBJ1-5; 11 bases line up with TRBD1. The CDR3 DNA reads as TGTGCCACCAGTGAGACGGGACAGGGGGGTCGTCAGCCCCAGCATTTT. Its translation: CATSETGQGGRQPQHF.